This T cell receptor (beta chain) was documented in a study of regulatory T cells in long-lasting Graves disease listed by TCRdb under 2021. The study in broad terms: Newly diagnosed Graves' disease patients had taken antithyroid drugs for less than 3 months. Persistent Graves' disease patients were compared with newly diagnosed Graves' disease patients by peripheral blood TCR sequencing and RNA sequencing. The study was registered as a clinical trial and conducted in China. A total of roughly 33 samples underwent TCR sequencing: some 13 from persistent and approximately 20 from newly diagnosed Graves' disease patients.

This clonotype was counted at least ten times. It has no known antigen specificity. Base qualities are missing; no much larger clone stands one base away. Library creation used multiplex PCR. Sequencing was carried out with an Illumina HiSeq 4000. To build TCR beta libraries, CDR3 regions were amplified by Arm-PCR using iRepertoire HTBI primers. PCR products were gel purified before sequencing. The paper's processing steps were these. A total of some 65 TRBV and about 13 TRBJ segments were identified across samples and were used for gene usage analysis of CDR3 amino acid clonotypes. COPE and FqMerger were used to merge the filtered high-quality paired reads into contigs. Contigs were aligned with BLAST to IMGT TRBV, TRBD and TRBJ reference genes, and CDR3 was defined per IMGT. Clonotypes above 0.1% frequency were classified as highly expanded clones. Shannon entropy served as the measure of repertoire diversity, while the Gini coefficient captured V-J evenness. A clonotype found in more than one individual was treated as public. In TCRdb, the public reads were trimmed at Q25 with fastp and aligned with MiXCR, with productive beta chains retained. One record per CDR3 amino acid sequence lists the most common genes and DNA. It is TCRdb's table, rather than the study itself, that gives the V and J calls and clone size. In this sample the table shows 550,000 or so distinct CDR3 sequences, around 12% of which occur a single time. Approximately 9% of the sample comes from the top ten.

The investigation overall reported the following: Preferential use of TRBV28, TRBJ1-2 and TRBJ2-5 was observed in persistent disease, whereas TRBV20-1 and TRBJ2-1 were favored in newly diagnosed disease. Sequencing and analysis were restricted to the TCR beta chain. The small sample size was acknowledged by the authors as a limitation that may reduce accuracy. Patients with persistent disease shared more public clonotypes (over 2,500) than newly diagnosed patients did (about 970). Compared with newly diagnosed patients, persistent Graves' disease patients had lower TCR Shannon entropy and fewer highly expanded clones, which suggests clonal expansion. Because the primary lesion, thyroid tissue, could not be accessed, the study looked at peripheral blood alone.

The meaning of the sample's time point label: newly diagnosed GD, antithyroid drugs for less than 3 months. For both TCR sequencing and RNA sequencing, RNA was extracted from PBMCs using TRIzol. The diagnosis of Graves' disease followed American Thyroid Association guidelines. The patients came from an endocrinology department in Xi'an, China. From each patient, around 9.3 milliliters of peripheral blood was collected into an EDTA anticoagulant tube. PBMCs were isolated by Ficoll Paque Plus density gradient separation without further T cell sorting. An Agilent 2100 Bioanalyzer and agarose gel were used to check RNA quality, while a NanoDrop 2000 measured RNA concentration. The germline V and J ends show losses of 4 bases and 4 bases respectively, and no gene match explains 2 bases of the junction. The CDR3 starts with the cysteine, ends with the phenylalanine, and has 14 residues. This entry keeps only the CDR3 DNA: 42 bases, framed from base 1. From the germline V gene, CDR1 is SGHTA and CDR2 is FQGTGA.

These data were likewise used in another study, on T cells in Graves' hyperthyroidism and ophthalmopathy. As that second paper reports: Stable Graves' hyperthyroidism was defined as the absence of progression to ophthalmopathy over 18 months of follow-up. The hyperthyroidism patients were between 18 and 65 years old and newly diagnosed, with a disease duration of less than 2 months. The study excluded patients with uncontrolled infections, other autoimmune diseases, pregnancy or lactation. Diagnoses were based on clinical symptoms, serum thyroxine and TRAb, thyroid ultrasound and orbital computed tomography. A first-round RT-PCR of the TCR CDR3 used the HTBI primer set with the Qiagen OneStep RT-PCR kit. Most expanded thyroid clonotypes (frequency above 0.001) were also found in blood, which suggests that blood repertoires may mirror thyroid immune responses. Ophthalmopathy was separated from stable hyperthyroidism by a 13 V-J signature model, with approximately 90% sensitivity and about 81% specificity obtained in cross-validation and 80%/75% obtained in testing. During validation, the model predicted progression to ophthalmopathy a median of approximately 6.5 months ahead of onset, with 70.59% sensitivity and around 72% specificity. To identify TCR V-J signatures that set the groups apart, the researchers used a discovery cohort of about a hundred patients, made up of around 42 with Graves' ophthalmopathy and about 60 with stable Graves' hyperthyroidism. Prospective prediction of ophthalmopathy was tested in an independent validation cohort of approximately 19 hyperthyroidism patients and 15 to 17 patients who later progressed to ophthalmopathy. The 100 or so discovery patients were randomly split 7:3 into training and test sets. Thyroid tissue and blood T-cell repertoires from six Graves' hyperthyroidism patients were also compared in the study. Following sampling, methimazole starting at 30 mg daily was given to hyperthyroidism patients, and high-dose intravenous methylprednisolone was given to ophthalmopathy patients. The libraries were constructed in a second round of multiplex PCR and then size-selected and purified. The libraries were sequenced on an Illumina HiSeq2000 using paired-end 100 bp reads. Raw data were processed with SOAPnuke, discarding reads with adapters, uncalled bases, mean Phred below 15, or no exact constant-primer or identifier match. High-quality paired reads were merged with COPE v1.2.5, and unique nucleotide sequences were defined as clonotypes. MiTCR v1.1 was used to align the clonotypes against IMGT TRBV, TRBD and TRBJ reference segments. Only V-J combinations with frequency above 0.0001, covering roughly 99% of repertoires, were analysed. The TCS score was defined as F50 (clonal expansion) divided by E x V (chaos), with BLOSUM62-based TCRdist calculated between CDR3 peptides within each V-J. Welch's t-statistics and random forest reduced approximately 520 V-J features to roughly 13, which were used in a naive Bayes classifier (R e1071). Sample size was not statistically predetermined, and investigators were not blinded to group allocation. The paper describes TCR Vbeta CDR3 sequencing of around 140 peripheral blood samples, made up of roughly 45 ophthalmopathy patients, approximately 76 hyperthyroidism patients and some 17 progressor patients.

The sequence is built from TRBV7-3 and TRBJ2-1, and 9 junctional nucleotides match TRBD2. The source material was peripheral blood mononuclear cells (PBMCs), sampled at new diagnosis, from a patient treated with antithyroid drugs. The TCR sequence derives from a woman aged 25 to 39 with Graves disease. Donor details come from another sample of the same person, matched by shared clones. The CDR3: CASSYSGSYNEQFF. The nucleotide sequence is TGTGCCAGCAGCTATAGCGGGAGTTACAATGAGCAGTTCTTC.